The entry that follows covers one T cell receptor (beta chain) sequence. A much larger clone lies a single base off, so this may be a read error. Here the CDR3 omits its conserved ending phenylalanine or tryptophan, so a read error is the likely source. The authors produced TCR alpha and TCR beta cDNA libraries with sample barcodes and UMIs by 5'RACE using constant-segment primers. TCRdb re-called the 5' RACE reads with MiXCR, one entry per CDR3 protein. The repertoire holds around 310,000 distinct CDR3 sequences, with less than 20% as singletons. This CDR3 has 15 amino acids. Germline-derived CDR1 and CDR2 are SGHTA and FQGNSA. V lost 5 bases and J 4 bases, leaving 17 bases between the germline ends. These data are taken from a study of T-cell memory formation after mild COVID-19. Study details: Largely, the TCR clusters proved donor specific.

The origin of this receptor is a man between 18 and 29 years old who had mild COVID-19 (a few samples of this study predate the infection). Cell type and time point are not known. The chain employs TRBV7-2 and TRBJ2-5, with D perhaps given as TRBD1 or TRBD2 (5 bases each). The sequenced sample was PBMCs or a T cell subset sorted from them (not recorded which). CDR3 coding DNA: TGTGCCAGCAGCCCCGCGAGGGGCTCGGGAGAGACCCAGTACTTA. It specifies CASSPARGSGETQYL.